This entry is about one T cell receptor beta chain. Its antigen remains unknown. This sample stems from a study of cytomegalovirus exposure and HLA in healthy donors. Study observations and caveats: An analysis was carried out later, and it reportedly showed fewer N-insertions in an Asian-associated ancestry cluster than the approximately 700-donor mean.

Primers for the PCR totalled 60 Vbeta and 13 Jbeta. Repertoires were generated with immunoSEQ multiplex PCR, while TCRdb's copy carries only in-frame clones and drops some. The data contain about 160,000 clones, about two thirds of them seen just once; the ten biggest clones take up 2.8%. The CDR3 has 18 residues. V lost 4 bases and J lost 3; bases outside the gene matches: 17. Per the germline V gene, CDR1 is LNHDA and CDR2 is SQIVND (reference sequence). Sequencing was carried out using PBMCs. This TCR came from a woman aged 25 to 45 in good health and CMV-seronegative. This chain links TRBV19 with TRBJ2-7; 8 positions agree with TRBD2. The CDR3 spells CASSTRGGPGLEFYEQYF. The CDR3 DNA reads as TGTGCCAGTAGTACCCGAGGAGGGCCGGGACTAGAATTCTACGAGCAGTACTTC.